Listed here are 28 T cell receptor beta chains from one sample, sequenced in a study of shared clonotypes between healthy human individuals. TCRdb keeps only in-frame clones here, not all; method: immunoSEQ multiplex PCR. Counted here are hundreds of thousands of clones, about 85% occurring once; the ten biggest clones make up over 10%. The sequencing sample was made of PBMCs. All receptors derive from a woman in her 40s in good health. Some clones in this sample may be carry-over from other donors' samples.

The genes are TRBV5-4 and TRBJ1-4; no definite D call. The CDR3 is 16 residues long. Trimming cost V 2 bases and J 8 bases, with 19 bases left between them. The germline gives CDR1 SGHNT, CDR2 YYREEE (reference sequence). CDR3 in amino acids: CASSFGTSGSREKLFF. CDR3 sequence (DNA): TGTGCCAGCAGCTTCGGTACTTCAGGTTCGCGGGAAAAACTGTTTTTT. The full variable domain, rest sourced from reference TRBV5-4 and TRBJ1-4, is ETGVTQSPTHLIKTRGQQVTLRCSSQSGHNTVSWYQQALGQGPQFIFQYYREEENGRGNFPPRFSGLQFPNYSSELNVNALELDDSALYLCASSFGTSGSREKLFFGSGTQLSVL.

V usage is TRBV27 and J usage is TRBJ2-1; 9 bases are a match to TRBD2. CDR3 length equals 16 residues. V was pared by 2 bases and J by 8 bases, with 10 bases of the junction left unmatched. CDR1 MNHEY and CDR2 SMNVEV come from the germline V gene (reference sequence). CDR3 coding DNA: TGTGCCAGCAGTTTAGCGGGAGGGTCTTATAGGGATGAGCAGTTCTTC. Translating it yields CASSLAGGSYRDEQFF.

The chain combines TRBV27 with TRBJ2-7; D may correspond to TRBD1 or TRBD2 (6 bases each). CDR3 length: 13 amino acids. Per germline, CDR1 MNHEY and CDR2 SMNVEV (reference sequence). V was cut by 5 bases and J by 4 bases, with 12 bases left in between. CDR3 sequence (DNA): TGTGCCAGCAGTGAGCAGGGGACTTACGAGCAGTACTTC. It specifies CASSEQGTYEQYF.

The V call is TRBV29-1, the J call TRBJ2-5, with a weak D call TRBD2 (6 bases). Germline lookup yields CDR1 SQVTM and CDR2 ANQGSEA. V was cut by 6 bases and J by 0 bases, with 8 bases left in between. CDR3 length equals 12 residues. The CDR3 is CSVLAYQETQYF. The CDR3 region has the DNA TGCAGCGTCCTAGCGTACCAAGAGACCCAGTACTTC. The full variable domain, with the rest looked up from reference TRBV29-1 and TRBJ2-5, is SAVISQKPSRDICQRGTSLTIQCQVDSQVTMMFWYRQQPGQSLTLIATANQGSEATYESGFVIDKFPISRPNLTFSTLTVSNMSPEDSSIYLCSVLAYQETQYFGPGTRLLVL.

This clone has a single count. The rearrangement joins TRBV4-1 to TRBJ2-2, with 8 bases fitting TRBD2. Trimming removed 3 bases from V and 8 bases from J; junction bases left unmatched: 20. CDR1 and CDR2 from the germline V gene are MGHRA and YSYEKL. The CDR3 spans 19 residues. CDR3 protein: CASSQAPLGGRPMGGELFF. In nucleotides, the CDR3 is TGCGCCAGCAGCCAGGCCCCTTTGGGCGGGAGGCCTATGGGGGGGGAGCTGTTTTTT.

The V call is TRBV29-1, the J call TRBJ2-7; TRBD2 matches 7 bases. This CDR3 has 12 residues. With V trimmed by 4 bases and J by 2 bases, 2 bases remained unmatched. Germline values: CDR1 SQVTM, CDR2 ANQGSEA. CDR3 DNA sequence: TGCAGCGTTGTGGCGGGGGCCTACGAGCAGTACTTC. This codes for CSVVAGAYEQYF.

The V gene is TRBV6-1, the J gene TRBJ2-5; the D gene is possibly TRBD2 (5 bases). This CDR3 region has 13 residues. With 5 bases removed from V and 4 bases from J, the gap between germline ends came to 11 bases. The germline gives CDR1 MNHNS, CDR2 SASEGT. CDR3 DNA: TGTGCCAGCAGTTCCCAGAGCGGAGAGACCCAGTACTTC. This codes for CASSSQSGETQYF.

This chain uses TRBV5-4 with TRBJ2-1, with TRBD1 identical over 9 bases. V shed 4 bases and J 9 bases; nucleotides not matched to a gene: 5. Germline loops: CDR1 SGHNT, CDR2 YYREEE (reference sequence). The CDR3 has 13 residues. The CDR3 DNA reads TGTGCCAGCAGCCATACAGGGGGCAGTGAGCAGTTCTTC. The encoded protein is CASSHTGGSEQFF.

The V and J genes are TRBV5-1 and TRBJ2-7; D might be TRBD1 (6 bases). This CDR3 has 14 residues. V was trimmed by 4 bases and J by 4 bases, leaving 15 bases between them. CDR1 and CDR2 (germline): SGHRS, YFSETQ. The CDR3 here is CASSPEQGRYEQYF. The CDR3 DNA sequence: TGCGCCAGCAGCCCGGAACAGGGTCGGTACGAGCAGTACTTC. Full variable domain (rest looked up from reference TRBV5-1 and TRBJ2-7): KAGVTQTPRYLIKTRGQQVTLSCSPISGHRSVSWYQQTPGQGLQFLFEYFSETQRNKGNFPGRFSGRQFSNSRSEMNVSTLELGDSALYLCASSPEQGRYEQYFGPGTRLTVT.

This clone appeared once. The chain recombines TRBV27 with TRBJ2-7; 9 bases fit TRBD1. Trimming cost V 5 bases and J 3 bases; bases outside gene matches: 8. Germline assignment: CDR1 MNHEY and CDR2 SMNVEV (reference sequence). The length of the CDR3 is 15 residues. The CDR3 DNA reads as TGTGCCAGCAGTCCAACCGGGACAGGGAACTACGAGCAGTACTTC. Its protein is CASSPTGTGNYEQYF.

This clone has a handful of counts. The rearrangement links TRBV2 to TRBJ1-1, with D maybe TRBD1 (5 bases). Germline values: CDR1 SNHLY, CDR2 FYNNEI. The CDR3 extends over 13 amino acids. V lost 8 bases and J 5 bases, leaving 15 bases between the germline ends. Here the CDR3 reads CASSWTQGTEAFF. CDR3 nucleotide sequence: TGTGCCAGCTCCTGGACTCAGGGAACTGAAGCTTTCTTT.

The chain has TRBV5-1 and TRBJ1-1; no clear D gene. The CDR3 has 14 residues. Trimming pared 1 base from V and 3 bases from J, leaving 10 bases between. Germline V gene sequence: CDR1 SGHRS, CDR2 YFSETQ. CDR3 sequence reads: CASSLSGRYTEAFF. DNA of the CDR3: TGCGCCAGCAGCTTGTCGGGGAGGTACACTGAAGCTTTCTTT.

This chain uses TRBV4-3 with TRBJ2-1; TRBD2 aligns across 10 bases. The CDR3 spans 15 residues. V was clipped by 4 bases and J by 4 bases; unmatched bases: 4. Per the germline V gene, CDR1 is LGHNA and CDR2 is YSLEER. CDR3 residues: CASSPTSGVYNEQFF. The CDR3 DNA reads as TGCGCCAGCAGCCCTACTAGCGGGGTTTACAATGAGCAGTTCTTC.

The rearrangement joins TRBV28 to TRBJ2-3; the match to TRBD1 covers 11 bases. The CDR3 totals 13 residues. V gave up 8 bases and J gave up 7 bases; unmatched junction bases: 5. Germline values: CDR1 MDHEN, CDR2 SYDVKM. CDR3 bases: TGTGCCAGCGAGGACAGGGGGCTTTATACGCAGTATTTT. This gives the protein CASEDRGLYTQYF. Full variable domain (rest looked up from reference TRBV28 and TRBJ2-3): DVKVTQSSRYLVKRTGEKVFLECVQDMDHENMFWYRQDPGLGLRLIYFSYDVKMKEKGDIPEGYSVSREKKERFSLILESASTNQTSMYLCASEDRGLYTQYFGPGTRLTVL.

In its sample, this clone was seen a few times. This chain uses TRBV7-9 with TRBJ1-2; possible D gene TRBD1, 6 bases. Trimming cost V 1 base and J 6 bases, with 12 bases left between them. The CDR3 spans 14 residues. The germline gives CDR1 SEHNR, CDR2 FQNEAQ (reference sequence). The CDR3 reads CASSLGGRVDGYTF. The DNA for the CDR3 is TGTGCCAGCAGCTTAGGGGGGCGGGTTGATGGCTACACCTTC.

The CDR3 DNA is TGCAGCGCTATTCAGGACAGGTTCACCGGGGAGCTGTTTTTT. Protein sequence: CSAIQDRFTGELFF. This chain links TRBV29-1 with TRBJ2-2; 7 nucleotides line up with TRBD1. The CDR3 sequence is 14 residues long. V dropped 7 bases and J dropped 4; count of bases not matched to a gene: 9. Germline CDR1 is SQVTM and CDR2 is ANQGSEA.

The V call is TRBV28, the J call TRBJ2-6; weak D call: TRBD1 (6 bases). Germline V gives CDR1 MDHEN, CDR2 SYDVKM. V lost 8 bases, J lost 1 base, and 15 bases lay in between. This CDR3 spans 16 amino acids. CDR3: CASGRQQGSGANVLTF. The CDR3 bases are TGTGCCAGCGGAAGACAGCAGGGGTCTGGGGCCAACGTCCTGACTTTC.

The rearrangement joins TRBV28 to TRBJ2-4; D tentatively reads TRBD1 or TRBD2 (5 bases each). The CDR3 sequence is 18 residues long. CDR1 and CDR2 from the germline V gene are MDHEN and SYDVKM. V was clipped by 4 bases and J by 1 base, with 20 bases between them. CDR3 DNA: TGTGCCAGCAGTTGGGAGTGGGGGTCCTTCGGGGCCAAAAACATTCAGTACTTC. Its translation is CASSWEWGSFGAKNIQYF.

This clone appeared a few times. The rearrangement links TRBV9 to TRBJ1-1; D not resolved. Trimming stripped 2 bases from V and 1 base from J, with 9 bases between. Germline V gene sequence: CDR1 SGDLS, CDR2 YYNGEE. The CDR3 has 14 amino acids. This chain's CDR3 is CASSVNMENTEAFF. The CDR3 DNA sequence: TGTGCCAGCAGCGTCAATATGGAGAACACTGAAGCTTTCTTT.

This clone was seen only once. V gene TRBV7-8 combines with J gene TRBJ2-7; 7 bases fit TRBD1. With 4 bases clipped from V and 0 bases from J, the junction kept 3 bases outside the gene matches. CDR1 is SGHVS and CDR2 is FQNEAQ in the germline V gene. The CDR3 runs to 14 residues. CDR3 in amino acids: CASSYRDSSYEQYF. CDR3 coding DNA: TGTGCCAGCAGCTATCGGGACAGCTCCTACGAGCAGTACTTC.

The chain carries TRBV2 and TRBJ2-5, with no clear D. V dropped 7 bases and J dropped 2 bases, with 14 bases sitting between them. Germline lookup yields CDR1 SNHLY and CDR2 FYNNEI. The CDR3 runs to 14 residues. In DNA, the CDR3 is TGTGCCAGCACCGAAGAGTGGCGGCAAGAGACCCAGTACTTC. The encoded protein is CASTEEWRQETQYF.

J is TRBJ2-1 and V is TRBV27; 13 nucleotides agree with TRBD2. CDR1 is MNHEY, CDR2 SMNVEV, per germline (reference sequence). V shed 4 bases, J shed 13 bases, and the junction held 4 bases outside the gene matches. The CDR3 covers 13 residues. CDR3 DNA sequence: TGTGCCAGCAGTTCGGGACTAGCGGGACCCCAGTTCTTC. Translated: CASSSGLAGPQFF.

V and J are TRBV5-4 and TRBJ1-2; TRBD1 matches 8 bases. After removal of 4 bases from V and 4 bases from J, the junction contained 12 bases not matched to a gene. CDR1 and CDR2 from the germline V gene are SGHNT and YYREEE (reference sequence). The CDR3 contains 16 residues. For the CDR3, the DNA is TGTGCCAGCAGCCCCTCCCCCGGACAGGGCCTCTATGGCTACACCTTC. Translating gives CASSPSPGQGLYGYTF.

The chain carries TRBV19 and TRBJ1-3; 11 nucleotides line up with TRBD1. Germline CDR1 and CDR2: LNHDA and SQIVND (reference sequence). This CDR3 is 16 amino acids long. V lost 4 bases and J lost 2; bases outside the gene matches: 4. CDR3 sequence (DNA): TGTGCCAGTAGTACGACGGGACAGGGGGCTGGAAACACCATATATTTT. It translates to CASSTTGQGAGNTIYF.

The sample holds one count of this clone. The chain joins TRBV29-1 to TRBJ2-2; TRBD1 is a possible D gene (6 bases). V was clipped by 5 bases and J by 4 bases, with 8 bases between them. The CDR3 loop spans 12 amino acids. Germline V gene data show CDR1 as SQVTM and CDR2 as ANQGSEA. CDR3 sequence (DNA): TGCAGCGTTTGGGGGCTCACCGGGGAGCTGTTTTTT. Translated, it gives CSVWGLTGELFF.

This clone has a count of ten or more. The V call is TRBV20-1, the J call TRBJ2-1, with a weak D call TRBD2 (5 bases). The ends were cut back, 3 bases at V and 8 bases at J, with 8 bases in the middle. The CDR3 is 11 residues long. Looked up from germline, CDR1 is DFQATT and CDR2 is SNEGSKA (reference sequence). Here the CDR3 reads CSASPEDEQFF. Here the CDR3 DNA reads TGCAGTGCTAGTCCGGAGGATGAGCAGTTCTTC.

V gene TRBV15 combines with J gene TRBJ2-3; 13 bases agree with TRBD2. Germline V gene data show CDR1 as LNHNV and CDR2 as YYDKDF (reference sequence). The V segment lost 1 base and the J segment 3 bases; nucleotides outside the gene matches: 4. This CDR3 contains 17 residues. The CDR3 nucleotides are TGTGCCACCAGCAGAGCGGGACTAGCGGGAATAACAGATACGCAGTATTTT. Amino acids: CATSRAGLAGITDTQYF. The complete variable domain, with remaining parts taken from reference TRBV15 and TRBJ2-3, reads DAMVIQNPRYQVTQFGKPVTLSCSQTLNHNVMYWYQQKSSQAPKLLFHYYDKDFNNEADTPDNFQSRRPNTSFCFLDIRSPGLGDTAMYLCATSRAGLAGITDTQYFGPGTRLTVL.

This chain links TRBV19 with TRBJ1-2; D is perhaps TRBD1 (5 bases). CDR3 length: 15 residues. The germline gives CDR1 LNHDA, CDR2 SQIVND (reference sequence). V was clipped by 7 bases and J by 1 base, with 16 bases between them. Written as DNA, the CDR3 is TGTGCCAGTACCTTCGGAAGGGGAGGTAACTATGGCTACACCTTC. Its translation: CASTFGRGGNYGYTF.